This T cell receptor beta chain was identified during a study of blood T cell repertoires in COVID-19. The wider study: Sites across the United States, Italy and Spain contributed samples from acute and convalescent COVID-19. Nucleic acid was either cDNA or gDNA, and it came from T cells, B-cell-depleted T cells, or PBMCs.

Sequenced by immunoSEQ multiplex PCR; TCRdb stores in-frame clones only, minus some. The sample contains roughly 50,000 clones, around 83% of which appear only once. Germline CDR1 MNHEY, CDR2 SVGAGI. The V and J ends lost 6 bases and 0 bases respectively, with 12 bases between them. CDR3 length: 15 residues. V gene TRBV6-5 combines with J gene TRBJ2-1, with D possibly TRBD2 on 6 matching bases. The receptor was isolated from a man aged 55-75 years with acute or convalescent COVID-19. The sequenced sample was peripheral blood. This CDR3 reads CASRSYGSSYNEQFF. CDR3 nucleotides: TGTGCCAGCAGAAGCTACGGGAGCTCCTACAATGAGCAGTTCTTC.